Listed here are 30 T cell receptor beta chains from one sample, sequenced in a study of T cells in Graves' hyperthyroidism and ophthalmopathy. TCR beta CDR3 regions were amplified from RNA. HTBI primers were the set used in a first-round RT-PCR of the TCR CDR3. TCRdb redid the calling of the multiplex PCR reads with MiXCR, one entry per CDR3 protein. The repertoire holds 650,000 to 850,000 distinct CDR3 sequences, with approximately 19% as singletons. The sample consisted of blood. These receptors all come from a woman in her fifties or sixties with Graves' hyperthyroidism that later progressed to Graves' ophthalmopathy.

With respect to this clonotype: A much larger clone sits a single nucleotide away, making a read error possible. J is TRBJ2-2 and V is TRBV12-3 or TRBV12-4, with D perhaps assigned TRBD1 or TRBD2 (6 bases each). This CDR3 region has 21 residues. The CDR3 DNA is TGTGCCAGCAGTTCGCTGGAATATATTCGGACAGACGACGCGAACACCGGGGGGCTGTTTTTT. Translation: CASSSLEYIRTDDANTGGLFF.

This clonotype was counted between two and nine times. V is TRBV20-1 and J is TRBJ1-1; TRBD1 aligns across 7 bases. Germline assignment: CDR1 DFQATT and CDR2 SNEGSKA (reference sequence). V lost 6 bases to trimming and J lost 0 bases; unmatched junction nucleotides: 7. This CDR3 region has 14 residues. This chain's CDR3 is CSAMTGTVNTEAFF. The CDR3 nucleotides read TGCAGTGCCATGACCGGGACAGTGAACACTGAAGCTTTCTTT.

The V call is TRBV5-1, the J call TRBJ1-2, with D maybe TRBD1 (5 bases). V lost 0 bases and J lost 6, with 9 bases in between. Germline CDR1 is SGHRS and CDR2 is YFSETQ. The CDR3 has 13 amino acids. Here the CDR3 DNA reads TGCGCCAGCAGCTTGGTTAGGGACGATGGCTACACCTTC. Protein: CASSLVRDDGYTF.

The rearrangement joins TRBV7-9 to TRBJ2-7, with 9 positions matching TRBD2. Germline loops: CDR1 SEHNR, CDR2 FQNEAQ (reference sequence). Trimming cost V 5 bases and J 6 bases; bases outside gene matches: 2. The CDR3 extends over 12 amino acids. Here the CDR3 DNA reads TGTGCCAGCAGCCGCGGGGGGGGCGAGCAGTACTTC. As protein: CASSRGGGEQYF.

Only a few counts were recorded for this clonotype. The chain carries TRBV2 and TRBJ1-4, with D unclear. Germline CDR1 is SNHLY and CDR2 is FYNNEI. The CDR3 consists of 15 residues. V lost 6 bases and J lost 5, with 16 bases in between. The CDR3 nucleotides are TGTGCCAGCAGCCCTGTTTGGGGTTGGAATGAAAAACTGTTTTTT. It translates to CASSPVWGWNEKLFF.

This clonotype came up a few times. The J gene is TRBJ1-5, the V gene TRBV19; TRBD1 agrees at 7 bases. CDR1 is LNHDA, CDR2 SQIVND, per germline (reference sequence). This CDR3 has 17 amino acids. Unmatched junction bases numbered 15, after V lost 6 bases and J lost 4 bases. For the CDR3, the DNA is TGTGCCAGTAGCTCAGGGGGGCAGGGACTCACGAATCAGCCCCAGCATTTT. It yields the protein CASSSGGQGLTNQPQHF.

The sample holds many counts of this clonotype. This rearrangement joins TRBV3-1 to TRBJ1-1, with D maybe TRBD1 (6 bases). CDR1 is LGHDT and CDR2 is YNNKEL in the germline V gene (reference sequence). V lost 4 bases and J lost 4, with 22 bases in between. The CDR3 is 17 residues long. CDR3 DNA sequence: TGTGCCAGCAGCCCTATGGGGGGAGGGGGAATATTCACTGAAGCTTTCTTT. It encodes CASSPMGGGGIFTEAFF. Full variable domain (outside the CDR3, taken from reference TRBV3-1 and TRBJ1-1): DTAVSQTPKYLVTQMGNDKSIKCEQNLGHDTMYWYKQDSKKFLKIMFSYNNKELIINETVPNRFSPKSPDKAHLNLHINSLELGDSAVYFCASSPMGGGGIFTEAFFGQGTRLTVV.

This clonotype showed up just a few times. The chain has TRBV3-1 and TRBJ1-4; a possible D gene is TRBD1 (5 bases). Trimming removed 6 bases from V and 8 bases from J, with 16 bases in between. CDR1 LGHDT and CDR2 YNNKEL come from the germline V gene (reference sequence). The CDR3 has 14 residues. CDR3 nucleotides: TGTGCCAGCAGGAGGGGCCAACGGGGGGAAAAACTGTTTTTT. It codes for CASRRGQRGEKLFF.

This clonotype was recorded many times. V is TRBV2 and J is TRBJ1-5, with a weak D call TRBD1 (6 bases). The CDR3 extends over 14 amino acids. Germline loops: CDR1 SNHLY, CDR2 FYNNEI. V lost 6 bases to trimming and J lost 4 bases, with 13 bases between them. The CDR3 protein is CASSSDRWNQPQHF. The CDR3 nucleotides read TGTGCCAGCAGCTCCGACAGGTGGAATCAGCCCCAGCATTTT.

This clonotype came up many times. The genes are TRBV6-1 and TRBJ1-1; 9 positions agree with TRBD1. The CDR3 runs to 14 residues. Germline CDR1 MNHNS, CDR2 SASEGT. Trimming cost V 7 bases and J 3 bases; bases outside gene matches: 6. In nucleotides, the CDR3 is TGTGCCAGCACCCCTACAGGGGGCTACACTGAAGCTTTCTTT. Its translation: CASTPTGGYTEAFF.

This clonotype was detected ten times or more. The chain joins TRBV2 to TRBJ2-3, with no clear D. CDR1 SNHLY and CDR2 FYNNEI come from the germline V gene. Trimming left V 4 bases short and J 0 bases short, with 11 bases between. This CDR3 is built from 15 residues. This CDR3 is CASSAASKSTDTQYF. The CDR3 region has the DNA TGTGCCAGCAGTGCCGCCTCCAAGAGCACAGATACGCAGTATTTT.

This clonotype was counted many times. This chain joins TRBV30 and TRBJ2-1; 10 bases are a match to TRBD2. This CDR3 is built from 14 residues. V was pared by 2 bases and J by 9 bases, with 7 bases of the junction left unmatched. Looked up from germline, CDR1 is GTSNPN and CDR2 is SVGIG (reference sequence). The CDR3 sequence is CAWSSGGALGEQFF. The CDR3 nucleotides are TGTGCCTGGAGTAGCGGGGGGGCCCTCGGTGAGCAGTTCTTC. The variable domain in full, with the rest retrieved from reference TRBV30 and TRBJ2-1, is SQTIHQWPATLVQPVGSPLSLECTVEGTSNPNLYWYRQAAGRGLQLLFYSVGIGQISSEVPQNLSASRPQDRQFILSSKKLLLSDSGFYLCAWSSGGALGEQFFGPGTRLTVL.

This clonotype was detected ten times or more. CDR3 in DNA: TGCGCCAGCAGCTGGACAGGGAACTCCTACGAGCAGTACTTC. Residues: CASSWTGNSYEQYF. V gene TRBV5-1 combines with J gene TRBJ2-7, with 8 bases lining up with TRBD1. The CDR3 runs to 14 residues. Germline CDR1 reads SGHRS; CDR2 reads YFSETQ. Germline trimming cut 3 bases from V and 0 bases from J; bases unmatched to any gene: 2.

This clonotype was counted many times. The rearrangement links TRBV2 to TRBJ1-1; 7 nucleotides agree with TRBD1. Trimming took 8 bases from V and 3 from J; bases not matched to a gene: 12. The CDR3 spans 15 residues. CDR1 is SNHLY, CDR2 FYNNEI, per germline. CDR3 residues: CASRGAGTDYTEAFF. The CDR3 region has the DNA TGTGCCAGCCGAGGCGCCGGGACAGATTACACTGAAGCTTTCTTT.

This chain links TRBV19 with TRBJ2-1, with 9 bases identical to TRBD1. V lost 5 bases to trimming and J lost 10 bases; unmatched junction nucleotides: 9. Germline lookup yields CDR1 LNHDA and CDR2 SQIVND (reference sequence). The CDR3 contains 14 residues. The CDR3 loop is CASSEQGAGQEQFF. In DNA, the CDR3 is TGTGCCAGTAGTGAACAGGGGGCGGGTCAGGAGCAGTTCTTC.

A few counts support this clonotype. The chain couples TRBV7-9 to TRBJ2-6; D unclear. CDR3 length: 16 amino acids. From germline, CDR1 is SEHNR and CDR2 FQNEAQ (reference sequence). Between the trimmed V and J ends, which lost 1 base and 0 bases, there was a span of 7 bases. The CDR3 DNA sequence: TGTGCCAGCAGCTTAGGGTCAGGCTCTGGGGCCAACGTCCTGACTTTC. This translates into CASSLGSGSGANVLTF. The full variable domain, with the rest looked up from reference TRBV7-9 and TRBJ2-6, is DTGVSQNPRHKITKRGQNVTFRCDPISEHNRLYWYRQTLGQGPEFLTYFQNEAQLEKSRLLSDRFSAERPKGSFSTLEIQRTEQGDSAMYLCASSLGSGSGANVLTFGAGSRLTVL.

This clonotype occurred many times. The chain recombines TRBV30 with TRBJ1-2, with D possibly being TRBD1 (5 bases). CDR3 length: 14 amino acids. The germline V and J ends were trimmed by 3 bases and 2 bases, with 13 bases remaining between them. The V gene's germline CDR1 is GTSNPN and CDR2 SVGIG (reference sequence). CDR3: CAWRDQGWNYGYTF. The CDR3 nucleotides are TGTGCCTGGAGAGACCAGGGCTGGAACTATGGCTACACCTTC.

The chain links TRBV6-1 to TRBJ2-4; TRBD1 matches at 10 bases. The CDR3 is 16 residues long. Trimming cost V 6 bases and J 7 bases; bases outside gene matches: 12. Germline V lookup: CDR1 MNHNS, CDR2 SASEGT. Here the CDR3 reads CASSGRQGAFENIQYF. For the CDR3, the DNA is TGTGCCAGCAGCGGTAGACAGGGGGCCTTTGAGAACATTCAGTACTTC.

This clonotype was observed a few times. The genes are TRBV5-1 and TRBJ2-7; no reliable D call. The length of the CDR3 is 15 residues. V was pared by 2 bases and J by 4 bases, with 16 bases between. The germline V gene has CDR1 SGHRS and CDR2 YFSETQ. The DNA of the CDR3 is TGCGCCAGCAGCTTCCAGATGGCCGGGTCTTACGAGCAGTACTTC. Encoded protein: CASSFQMAGSYEQYF.

This clonotype was seen more than once but under ten times. The gene calls are TRBV7-9 and TRBJ1-1, with D possibly matching TRBD1 (6 bases). CDR1 and CDR2 (germline): SEHNR, FQNEAQ (reference sequence). The CDR3 is 16 amino acids. The germline V and J ends were trimmed by 4 bases and 1 base, with 16 bases remaining between them. The CDR3 is CASSSLPGHGNTEAFF. The CDR3 DNA follows: TGTGCCAGCAGCTCTCTCCCGGGACACGGGAACACTGAAGCTTTCTTT. The full variable domain, completed using reference TRBV7-9 and TRBJ1-1, is DTGVSQNPRHKITKRGQNVTFRCDPISEHNRLYWYRQTLGQGPEFLTYFQNEAQLEKSRLLSDRFSAERPKGSFSTLEIQRTEQGDSAMYLCASSSLPGHGNTEAFFGQGTRLTVV.

In nucleotides, the CDR3 is TGTGCCACCAGTGATCCGGGGGCGAACACCGGGGAGCTGTTTTTT. Translation gives CATSDPGANTGELFF. The V gene is TRBV24-1, the J gene TRBJ2-2; a possible D gene is TRBD2 (6 bases). Germline lookup yields CDR1 KGHDR and CDR2 SFDVKD. V dropped 3 bases and J dropped 0 bases, with 7 bases sitting between them. CDR3 length: 15 residues.

The chain employs TRBV5-1 and TRBJ1-1; D might be TRBD1 (6 bases). Trimming took off 0 bases at V and 5 bases at J, with 14 bases between the two ends. CDR3 length: 15 amino acids. Germline V gene data show CDR1 as SGHRS and CDR2 as YFSETQ. The CDR3, as DNA: TGCGCCAGCAGCTTGGATTCGGGGGCGCGAACTGAAGCTTTCTTT. Translating it yields CASSLDSGARTEAFF.

This rearrangement joins TRBV5-5 to TRBJ1-4; D not certain. Germline values: CDR1 SGHKS, CDR2 YYEKEE (reference sequence). The CDR3 is 16 residues long. Trimming cost V 1 base and J 3 bases, with 13 bases left between them. The DNA of the CDR3 is TGTGCCAGCAGCTTGATCACGGTCGAGGCTAATGAAAAACTGTTTTTT. Encoded protein: CASSLITVEANEKLFF. Complete variable domain (other parts from reference TRBV5-5 and TRBJ1-4): DAGVTQSPTHLIKTRGQQVTLRCSPISGHKSVSWYQQVLGQGPQFIFQYYEKEERGRGNFPDRFSARQFPNYSSELNVNALLLGDSALYLCASSLITVEANEKLFFGSGTQLSVL.

This clonotype was seen ten or more times. This chain joins TRBV12-3 or TRBV12-4 and TRBJ1-4; TRBD1 might be the D (6 bases). The CDR3 spans 16 residues. The V end lost 5 bases, the J end lost 0 bases, and 13 bases lay between the germline ends. The CDR3 DNA follows: TGTGCCAGCAGTCCAGGACAGTCAGCAACTAATGAAAAACTGTTTTTT. This codes for CASSPGQSATNEKLFF.

This clonotype came up a few times. The chain combines TRBV6-1 with TRBJ1-2; D may be TRBD1 (6 bases). Germline V lookup: CDR1 MNHNS, CDR2 SASEGT. The CDR3 has 13 amino acids. V was trimmed by 6 bases and J by 4 bases, leaving 12 bases between them. CDR3 region: CASSHRAGYGYTF. The DNA of the CDR3 is TGTGCCAGCAGCCACAGGGCAGGCTATGGCTACACCTTC.

Ten or more counts support this clonotype. The chain uses TRBV12-3 or TRBV12-4 and TRBJ1-2, with a possible D match to TRBD1 (5 bases). The CDR3 spans 14 residues. V was clipped by 2 bases and J by 7 bases, with 14 bases between them. CDR3 nucleotide sequence: TGTGCCAGCAGTTTACTCGCCAGGGTGTCTGGCTACACCTTC. Protein sequence: CASSLLARVSGYTF.

This clonotype was found many times. The chain has TRBV20-1 and TRBJ1-1, with no clear D. Germline V gene lookup returns CDR1 DFQATT and CDR2 SNEGSKA (reference sequence). The CDR3 spans 16 residues. V lost 6 bases, J lost 0 bases, and 20 bases lay in between. CDR3 nucleotides: TGCAGTGCCGCTAGTACCTGGTGGGCGGTGAACACTGAAGCTTTCTTT. Encoded protein: CSAASTWWAVNTEAFF.

The chain has TRBV3-1 and TRBJ2-5, with TRBD1 identical over 8 bases. CDR3 size: 15 residues. The ends lost 2 bases at V and 5 bases at J; junction bases unmatched: 7. Germline V gene sequence: CDR1 LGHDT, CDR2 YNNKEL (reference sequence). The CDR3 sequence is CASSQMTGAWETQYF. In DNA, the CDR3 is TGTGCCAGCAGCCAAATGACAGGGGCTTGGGAGACCCAGTACTTC.

The sample holds many counts of this clonotype. The chain employs TRBV6-2 or TRBV6-3 and TRBJ2-5; the match to TRBD2 covers 13 bases. The CDR3 is 13 amino acids. J was trimmed by 13 bases and V by 6 bases; bases with no gene match: 8. CDR1 and CDR2 (germline): MNHEY, SVGEGT. The CDR3 nucleotides read TGTGCCAGCAGCCGCGGACTAGCGGGGGTCCGGTACTTC. It encodes CASSRGLAGVRYF.

This clonotype was seen more than once but under ten times. Germline is not matched at one junction end, which may reflect a read error. The chain is built from TRBV12-3 or TRBV12-4 and TRBJ1-1, with D maybe TRBD1 (6 bases). The CDR3 contains 13 residues. CDR3 in amino acids: CASTPVRDTKAFF. CDR3 DNA: TGTGCCAGCACCCCGGTGCGGGACACTAAAGCTTTCTTT.